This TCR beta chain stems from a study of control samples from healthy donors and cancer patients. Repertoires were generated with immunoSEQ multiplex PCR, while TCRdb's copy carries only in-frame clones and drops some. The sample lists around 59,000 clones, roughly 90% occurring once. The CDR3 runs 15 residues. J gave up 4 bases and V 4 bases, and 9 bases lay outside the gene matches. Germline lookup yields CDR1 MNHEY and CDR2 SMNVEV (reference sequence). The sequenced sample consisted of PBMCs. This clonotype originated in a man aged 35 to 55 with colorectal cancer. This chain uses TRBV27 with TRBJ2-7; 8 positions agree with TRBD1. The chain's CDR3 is CASSSSGGWLYEQYF. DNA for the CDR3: TGTGCCAGCAGTTCGTCAGGGGGCTGGTTATACGAGCAGTACTTC.